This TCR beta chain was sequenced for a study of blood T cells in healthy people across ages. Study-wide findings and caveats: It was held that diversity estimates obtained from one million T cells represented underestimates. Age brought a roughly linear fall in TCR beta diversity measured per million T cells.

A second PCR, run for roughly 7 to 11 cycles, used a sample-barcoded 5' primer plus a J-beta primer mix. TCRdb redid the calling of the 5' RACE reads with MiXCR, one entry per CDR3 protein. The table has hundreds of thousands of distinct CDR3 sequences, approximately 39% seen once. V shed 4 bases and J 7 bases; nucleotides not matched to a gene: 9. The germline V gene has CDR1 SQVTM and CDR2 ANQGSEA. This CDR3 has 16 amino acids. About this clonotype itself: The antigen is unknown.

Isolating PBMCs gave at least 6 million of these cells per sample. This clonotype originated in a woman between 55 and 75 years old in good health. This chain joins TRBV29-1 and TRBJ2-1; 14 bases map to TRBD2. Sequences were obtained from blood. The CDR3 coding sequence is TGCAGCGTTGGAATGACTAGCGGGAGGGCGGGGAATGAGCAGTTCTTC. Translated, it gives CSVGMTSGRAGNEQFF.